A selection of T cell receptor beta chains follows, all from one sample in a study of T cell responses to AZD1222 COVID-19 vaccine. Data came from immunoSEQ multiplex PCR; TCRdb stores just in-frame clones and leaves some out. The sample holds more than 85,000 clones, around 89% seen once. The sample in question was peripheral blood, obtained on day 0 of AZD1222 vaccination. Receptors were obtained from an adult in good health. The CDR3 runs from the conserved cysteine through the conserved F or W. The D gene is left open where the match is weak. Rows may omit the clone size; those that give it use once, few, many or a size class.

CDR3: CASSLGTGMSTDTQYF
DNA: TGTGCCAGCAGCTTGGGGACAGGGATGAGCACAGATACGCAGTATTTT
length: 16
J: TRBJ2-3
V: TRBV11-3
size: .
D: TRBD1

CDR3: CASNYGTGMNTEAFF
DNA: TGTGCCAGCAATTACGGGACAGGGATGAACACTGAAGCTTTCTTT
length: 15
J: TRBJ1-1
V: TRBV6-5
size: .
D: TRBD1

CDR3: CASNTGPNQPQHF
DNA: TGTGCCAGTAATACAGGGCCCAATCAGCCCCAGCATTTT
length: 13
J: TRBJ1-5
V: TRBV19
size: .
D: .

CDR3: CASTSIGVKTGELFF
DNA: TGCGCCAGCACTAGTATAGGGGTGAAGACCGGGGAGCTGTTTTTT
length: 15
J: TRBJ2-2
V: TRBV5-1
size: .
D: .

CDR3: CASSLGQGRDTQYF
DNA: TGTGCCAGCAGCCTTGGACAGGGGCGGGATACGCAGTATTTT
length: 14
J: TRBJ2-3
V: TRBV7-9
size: once
D: TRBD1

CDR3: CASSTQGWGGYTF
DNA: TGTGCCAGCAGCACCCAGGGTTGGGGTGGCTACACCTTC
length: 13
J: TRBJ1-2
V: TRBV9
size: .
D: .

CDR3: CASSQDRTSGRQETQYF
DNA: TGTGCCAGCAGCCAAGATCGGACTAGCGGGCGGCAAGAGACCCAGTACTTC
length: 17
J: TRBJ2-5
V: TRBV3-1/TRBV3-2
size: .
D: TRBD2

CDR3: CASSLSSANTEAFF
DNA: TGTGCCAGCAGCTTATCGTCTGCAAACACTGAAGCTTTCTTT
length: 14
J: TRBJ1-1
V: TRBV7-3
size: .
D: .

CDR3: CASSGGQGVTDTQYF
DNA: TGTGCCAGTAGTGGGGGACAGGGGGTAACAGATACGCAGTATTTT
length: 15
J: TRBJ2-3
V: TRBV19
size: .
D: TRBD1

CDR3: CASMVGNYGYTF
DNA: TGTGCCAGTATGGTGGGGAACTATGGCTACACCTTC
length: 12
J: TRBJ1-2
V: TRBV19
size: .
D: .

CDR3: CASRAGEMGELFF
DNA: TGCGCCAGCAGAGCGGGAGAAATGGGGGAGCTGTTTTTT
length: 13
J: TRBJ2-2
V: TRBV5-1
size: .
D: TRBD2

CDR3: CASSKARAGASEQYF
DNA: TGTGCCAGCAGCAAAGCGAGGGCAGGCGCCAGCGAGCAGTACTTC
length: 15
J: TRBJ2-7
V: TRBV21-1
size: .
D: .

CDR3: CASNRGTGGETQYF
DNA: TGTGCCAGCAACCGCGGGACAGGGGGGGAGACCCAGTACTTC
length: 14
J: TRBJ2-5
V: TRBV7-2
size: few
D: TRBD1

CDR3: CSVGGQNTEAFF
DNA: TGCAGCGTTGGGGGGCAGAACACTGAAGCTTTCTTT
length: 12
J: TRBJ1-1
V: TRBV29-1
size: .
D: .